Presented here are 5 T cell receptor beta chains from one specimen sequenced in a study of T cells in Graves' hyperthyroidism and ophthalmopathy. TCR beta CDR3 sequences were amplified from RNA transcripts. TCR CDR3 underwent first-round RT-PCR with the HTBI primer set. TCRdb re-analysed the multiplex PCR reads in MiXCR, keeping a single row per CDR3 protein. The profile shows about 95,000 distinct CDR3 sequences, 35% to 45% of them singletons. The specimen sequenced was peripheral blood or thyroid tissue (not recorded which). These receptor sequences come from a woman aged 25 to 39 with Graves' hyperthyroidism.

In this sample, this clonotype turned up many times. The chain has TRBV6-5 and TRBJ1-2, with 8 bases identical to TRBD1. This CDR3 has 16 amino acids. Losses at the gene ends were 2 bases for V and 5 bases for J; bases not matched to a gene: 10. Germline V gene sequence: CDR1 MNHEY, CDR2 SVGAGI. The CDR3 reads CASSYGQGNWGYGYTF. In nucleotides, the CDR3 is TGTGCCAGCAGTTACGGACAGGGAAACTGGGGTTATGGCTACACCTTC.

Notes on this clonotype: An end of the junction does not agree with germline; a read error may underlie this. V is TRBV10-3 and J is TRBJ1-6, with D tentatively TRBD1 (5 bases). The CDR3 contains 12 residues. The germline V gene has CDR1 ENHRY and CDR2 SYGVKD. The CDR3 loop reads CAIRSGPSPLHF. The CDR3 DNA is TGTGCCATCAGATCAGGGCCCTCACCCCTCCACTTC.

V usage is TRBV10-1 and J usage is TRBJ1-2; D unresolved. The germline V gene encodes CDR1 WNHNN and CDR2 SYGVQD (reference sequence). CDR3 length: 14 amino acids. V was pared by 0 bases and J by 2 bases, with 7 bases between. In DNA form, the CDR3 reads TGCGCCAGCAGTGAGTCCGAAGGAAACTATGGCTACACCTTC. This sequence encodes CASSESEGNYGYTF.

The chain recombines TRBV7-9 with TRBJ2-6, with 8 bases that match TRBD1. Per the germline V gene, CDR1 is SEHNR and CDR2 is FQNEAQ (reference sequence). The CDR3 sequence is 17 residues long. V shed 4 bases, J shed 0 bases, and the junction held 5 bases outside the gene matches. The CDR3 DNA sequence: TGTGCCAGCAGCTCCCAGACAGGGGACTCTGGGGCCAACGTCCTGACTTTC. This sequence encodes CASSSQTGDSGANVLTF.

This clonotype was counted ten times or more. This chain uses TRBV14 with TRBJ1-6; no firm D call. Trimming removed 3 bases from V and 0 bases from J, with 3 bases in between. CDR1 and CDR2 from the germline V gene are SGHDN and FVKESK. CDR3 size: 14 residues. CDR3 region: CASSQSSYNSPLHF. CDR3 nucleotide sequence: TGTGCCAGCAGCCAGAGCTCCTATAATTCACCCCTCCACTTT.